The 18 T cell receptor beta chains presented below share a single source sample, sequenced in a study of beta chain features in type 1 diabetes. Study-wide results and caveats: There was a moderate but significant shortening of TCRB CDR3s in all four CD4+ subsets of Type 1 diabetes patients.

Isolated RNA was reverse transcribed in full, so expressed TCRB transcripts were sequenced. Sequencing was performed with immunoSEQ multiplex PCR; in TCRdb, only in-frame clones are kept and a portion is missing. The table records 300,000 or so clones, over 11% of them present only once. These TCRs' antigens remain unknown. Material for sequencing was naive CD4+ T cells from blood. The receptors originated from a man under 40 with type 1 diabetes.

The chain uses TRBV6-4 and TRBJ2-3; 9 positions agree with TRBD2. CDR1 is MRHNA and CDR2 is SNTAGT in the germline V gene. V gave up 4 bases and J gave up 5 bases; unmatched junction bases: 7. The CDR3 contains 15 residues. CDR3 sequence: CASSVAGEWQDTQYF. DNA for the CDR3: TGTGCCAGCAGTGTAGCGGGAGAATGGCAAGATACGCAGTATTTT.

The chain joins TRBV7-9 to TRBJ1-2, with unresolved D. Germline V gene lookup returns CDR1 SEHNR and CDR2 FQNEAQ (reference sequence). The length of the CDR3 is 13 residues. The V end lost 5 bases, the J end lost 1 base, and 8 bases lay between the germline ends. CDR3 loop: CASSPSFNYGYTF. Here the CDR3 DNA reads TGTGCCAGCAGCCCGAGCTTTAACTATGGCTACACCTTC.

J is TRBJ2-5 and V is TRBV7-8; perhaps TRBD1 as D (5 bases). This CDR3 has 17 residues. Trimming shortened V by 0 bases and J by 2 bases, and 16 bases separated the two germline ends. Germline loops: CDR1 SGHVS, CDR2 FQNEAQ. CDR3 protein: CASSLASGLPFQETQYF. CDR3 in DNA: TGTGCCAGCAGCTTAGCTTCAGGGCTCCCCTTTCAAGAGACCCAGTACTTC.

The chain is built from TRBV5-1 and TRBJ2-5; 8 bases are shared with TRBD1. V was pared by 2 bases and J by 3 bases, with 3 bases of the junction left unmatched. Germline V gene sequence: CDR1 SGHRS, CDR2 YFSETQ. This CDR3 has 14 residues. CDR3 nucleotide sequence: TGCGCCAGCAGCTTTGGACAGGGAGAAGAGACCCAGTACTTC. Its translation is CASSFGQGEETQYF.

The CDR3 DNA reads as TGTGCCAGCAGCTTGAAACAGGGGTGGATTACAGATACGCAGTATTTT. Translating it yields CASSLKQGWITDTQYF. The gene calls are TRBV5-4 and TRBJ2-3; the match to TRBD1 covers 7 bases. Germline lookup yields CDR1 SGHNT and CDR2 YYREEE (reference sequence). Losses at the gene ends were 1 base for V and 3 bases for J; bases not matched to a gene: 8. The CDR3 spans 16 residues.

This clone was seen more than once but under ten times. The chain employs TRBV7-2 and TRBJ1-2; the D gene is possibly TRBD1 (6 bases). Trimming shortened V by 5 bases and J by 10 bases, and 23 bases separated the two germline ends. This CDR3 spans 15 amino acids. Germline V gives CDR1 SGHTA, CDR2 FQGNSA. The CDR3 sequence: CASSPTGGSKKDYTF. Written as DNA, the CDR3 is TGTGCCAGCAGCCCGACTGGGGGCAGCAAAAAGGACTACACCTTC.

This clone was counted a single time. V and J are TRBV10-3 and TRBJ2-3, with TRBD1 matching 7 bases. Germline assignment: CDR1 ENHRY and CDR2 SYGVKD. CDR3 length: 14 residues. J was trimmed by 2 bases and V by 6 bases; bases with no gene match: 5. CDR3 DNA sequence: TGTGCCATCAGCCCCGGGACAGACACAGATACGCAGTATTTT. Protein sequence: CAISPGTDTDTQYF.

This rearrangement joins TRBV5-1 to TRBJ2-7; 9 bases are a match to TRBD1. The CDR3 is 15 amino acids. Trimming at V came to 4 bases and at J to 4 bases, leaving 9 bases not matched to a gene. Per germline, CDR1 SGHRS and CDR2 YFSETQ. In nucleotides, the CDR3 is TGCGCCAGCAGCATTGCCCCGGGACAGGGTTACGAGCAGTACTTC. Translation: CASSIAPGQGYEQYF.

V gene TRBV4-1 combines with J gene TRBJ1-2; D may be TRBD1 (6 bases). The germline V gene encodes CDR1 MGHRA and CDR2 YSYEKL. The length of the CDR3 is 16 residues. The V end lost 2 bases, the J end lost 3 bases, and 16 bases lay between the germline ends. The DNA of the CDR3 is TGCGCCAGCAGCCAACTCGGACAGAGAGTTTACTATGGCTACACCTTC. Its translation: CASSQLGQRVYYGYTF.

The rearrangement joins TRBV30 to TRBJ2-7, with 7 bases that match TRBD2. V shed 2 bases, J shed 2 bases, and the junction held 6 bases outside the gene matches. CDR3 length: 14 residues. From germline, CDR1 is GTSNPN and CDR2 SVGIG (reference sequence). For the CDR3, the DNA is TGTGCCTGGAGTAAGGCTAGCGGTCCCTACGAGCAGTACTTC. It translates to CAWSKASGPYEQYF.

In its sample, this clone was seen a few times. This chain uses TRBV9 with TRBJ1-2; TRBD1 agrees at 7 bases. With V trimmed by 2 bases and J by 3 bases, 7 bases remained unmatched. The CDR3 consists of 15 residues. Germline V gene lookup returns CDR1 SGDLS and CDR2 YYNGEE. CDR3 in DNA: TGTGCCAGCAGCGTCCGGGACAGATCACACTATGGCTACACCTTC. This codes for CASSVRDRSHYGYTF.

This clone turned up a few times. V gene TRBV29-1 combines with J gene TRBJ2-2; 7 nucleotides align to TRBD2. Trimming removed 5 bases from V and 4 bases from J; junction bases left unmatched: 10. This CDR3 has 15 residues. The V gene's germline CDR1 is SQVTM and CDR2 ANQGSEA. DNA of the CDR3: TGCAGCGTTACTACTGGCGGGAGTTCCACCGGGGAGCTGTTTTTT. This sequence encodes CSVTTGGSSTGELFF.

The CDR3 reads CASSASSRNEQFF. DNA for the CDR3: TGTGCCAGCAGCGCTAGCTCACGTAATGAGCAGTTCTTC. This chain joins TRBV28 and TRBJ2-1; D might be TRBD2 (5 bases). Germline CDR1 reads MDHEN; CDR2 reads SYDVKM. The CDR3 runs 13 residues. The ends were cut back, 6 bases at V and 7 bases at J, with 13 bases in the middle.

V and J are TRBV6-6 and TRBJ2-3, with unresolved D. The CDR3 consists of 12 residues. CDR1 MNHNY and CDR2 SVGAGI come from the germline V gene (reference sequence). Trimming left V 8 bases short and J 3 bases short, with 9 bases between. In DNA form, the CDR3 reads TGTGCCAGCGCGTCCCATACAGATACGCAGTATTTT. The encoded protein is CASASHTDTQYF.

There are a few counts of this clone. This chain connects TRBV7-2 to TRBJ1-2; D remains ambiguous. The CDR3 loop spans 12 amino acids. The germline V and J ends were trimmed by 3 bases and 4 bases, with 6 bases remaining between them. Germline V gene lookup returns CDR1 SGHTA and CDR2 FQGNSA. CDR3 sequence reads: CASSFQSYGYTF. The CDR3 nucleotides are TGTGCCAGCAGCTTTCAGTCCTATGGCTACACCTTC.

This clone came up a few times. The gene calls are TRBV18 and TRBJ2-6; tentative D call: TRBD2 (5 bases). Between the trimmed V and J ends, which lost 5 bases and 2 bases, there was a span of 10 bases. The CDR3 loop spans 15 amino acids. Germline loops: CDR1 KGHSH, CDR2 LQKENI. CDR3 amino acids: CASSGMRAGANVLTF. The CDR3 DNA sequence: TGTGCCAGCTCAGGTATGCGGGCTGGGGCCAACGTCCTGACTTTC.

J is TRBJ2-1 and V is TRBV11-3; 7 nucleotides align to TRBD2. V lost 3 bases to trimming and J lost 7 bases; unmatched junction nucleotides: 6. This CDR3 spans 14 amino acids. The germline V gene encodes CDR1 SGHNT and CDR2 YENEEA. The CDR3 spells CASSFSGVGNEQFF. The CDR3, as DNA: TGTGCCAGCAGCTTCAGCGGGGTGGGGAATGAGCAGTTCTTC.

This clone showed up just a few times. This chain links TRBV7-8 with TRBJ1-1, with D possibly matching TRBD1 (6 bases). This CDR3 contains 16 residues. Germline CDR1 and CDR2: SGHVS and FQNEAQ. V lost 2 bases to trimming and J lost 0 bases, with 13 bases between them. The CDR3 region is CASSLRTAAMNTEAFF. As DNA, the CDR3 is TGTGCCAGCAGCTTAAGGACAGCGGCCATGAACACTGAAGCTTTCTTT.